What follows are 24 T cell receptor beta chains derived from one specimen sequenced in a study of blood T cell repertoires in COVID-19. Sequenced by immunoSEQ multiplex PCR; TCRdb stores in-frame clones only, minus some. The data contain around 78,000 clones, about 89% of them singletons. What was sequenced was peripheral blood. These receptors all stem from a woman aged 60-75 years with acute or convalescent COVID-19.

The chain has TRBV7-9 and TRBJ2-3; 13 positions agree with TRBD2. The CDR3 sequence is 16 residues long. V was clipped by 5 bases and J by 2 bases; unmatched bases: 4. Germline CDR1 and CDR2: SEHNR and FQNEAQ (reference sequence). This chain's CDR3 is CASSRTSGGNTDTQYF. Written as DNA, the CDR3 is TGTGCCAGCAGCCGGACTAGCGGGGGAAACACAGATACGCAGTATTTT.

This chain connects TRBV11-2 to TRBJ2-5, with a possible D match to TRBD1 (5 bases). Germline CDR1 SGHAT, CDR2 FQNNGV. Trimming pared 1 base from V and 1 base from J, leaving 10 bases between. This CDR3 is built from 15 residues. The CDR3 spells CASSLAGQLQETQYF. CDR3 DNA sequence: TGTGCCAGCAGCTTAGCTGGACAACTCCAAGAGACCCAGTACTTC.

The chain has TRBV18 and TRBJ2-7; a weak D match, TRBD2 (6 bases). The CDR3 consists of 14 residues. The germline V and J ends were trimmed by 3 bases and 3 bases, with 12 bases remaining between them. Germline V gene data show CDR1 as KGHSH and CDR2 as LQKENI. The chain's CDR3 is CASSPGTGDYEQYF. The CDR3 DNA is TGTGCCAGCTCACCGGGGACGGGGGACTACGAGCAGTACTTC.

The chain is built from TRBV28 and TRBJ2-1; 11 bases agree with TRBD2. Per the germline V gene, CDR1 is MDHEN and CDR2 is SYDVKM. The trim removed 5 bases at V and 4 bases at J, leaving 1 base unmatched. The CDR3 has 14 residues. Here the CDR3 reads CASSVAGGYNEQFF. The CDR3, as DNA: TGTGCCAGCAGTGTAGCGGGAGGGTACAATGAGCAGTTCTTC.

This clone has just a few counts. This chain links TRBV30 with TRBJ1-5, with 10 bases identical to TRBD1. The CDR3 has 16 residues. Germline V gives CDR1 GTSNPN, CDR2 SVGIG (reference sequence). V lost 0 bases to trimming and J lost 5 bases; unmatched junction nucleotides: 7. The CDR3 sequence is CAWSVDRGLTDQPQHF. As DNA, the CDR3 is TGTGCCTGGAGTGTAGACAGGGGGCTAACTGATCAGCCCCAGCATTTT.

The CDR3: CASSEKAGTLYNEQFF. CDR3 sequence (DNA): TGTGCCAGCAGCGAGAAAGCGGGGACCCTCTACAATGAGCAGTTCTTC. The gene calls are TRBV7-6 and TRBJ2-1; 7 bases are a match to TRBD2. This CDR3 spans 16 amino acids. V was clipped by 5 bases and J by 3 bases; unmatched bases: 10. CDR1 is SGHVS, CDR2 FNYEAQ, per germline. The whole variable domain, filled in from reference TRBV7-6 and TRBJ2-1, reads GAGVSQSPRYKVTKRGQDVALRCDPISGHVSLYWYRQALGQGPEFLTYFNYEAQQDKSGLPNDRFSAERPEGSISTLTIQRTEQRDSAMYRCASSEKAGTLYNEQFFGPGTRLTVL.

The rearrangement joins TRBV5-1 to TRBJ1-3, with 8 positions matching TRBD1. In germline, CDR1 is SGHRS, CDR2 YFSETQ. The CDR3 totals 16 residues. Trimming took 4 bases from V and 0 from J; bases not matched to a gene: 6. This CDR3 reads CASSQGAGFSGNTIYF. The CDR3, as DNA: TGCGCCAGCAGCCAGGGGGCCGGTTTCTCTGGAAACACCATATATTTT.

J is TRBJ2-1 and V is TRBV11-3, with 10 bases fitting TRBD2. CDR3 length equals 15 residues. J gave up 7 bases and V 4 bases, and 7 bases lay outside the gene matches. Germline V CDR1 and CDR2: SGHNT, YENEEA. The CDR3 region is CASSYGTSDLNEQFF. Written as DNA, the CDR3 is TGTGCCAGCAGCTACGGGACTAGCGATTTGAATGAGCAGTTCTTC.

This clone was seen only once. The chain carries TRBV10-2 and TRBJ1-6; D is ambiguous. Germline V lookup: CDR1 WSHSY, CDR2 SAAADI. V lost 6 bases and J lost 13, with 7 bases in between. The CDR3 loop spans 10 amino acids. The CDR3 sequence: CASSNGPLHF. The CDR3 bases are TGCGCCAGCAGCAACGGGCCCCTCCACTTT.

This chain uses TRBV13 with TRBJ2-3; D unclear. From germline, CDR1 is PRHDT and CDR2 FYEKMQ (reference sequence). The V end lost 0 bases, the J end lost 3 bases, and 13 bases lay between the germline ends. The length of the CDR3 is 16 residues. CDR3 sequence reads: CASSLGGVPGTDTQYF. The CDR3 bases are TGTGCCAGCAGCTTAGGGGGCGTCCCAGGTACAGATACGCAGTATTTT.

The chain carries TRBV5-6 and TRBJ1-2; 8 nucleotides agree with TRBD1. Germline lookup yields CDR1 SGHDT and CDR2 YYEEEE. This CDR3 has 18 amino acids. The V and J ends lost 0 bases and 5 bases, in that order; junction bases with no gene match: 15. The CDR3 spells CASSLGGGDRSKLYGYTF. CDR3 nucleotides: TGTGCCAGCAGCTTGGGCGGGGGGGACAGGTCCAAGTTGTATGGCTACACCTTC. The full variable domain, in which reference TRBV5-6 and TRBJ1-2 provide the parts outside the CDR3, is DAGVTQSPTHLIKTRGQQVTLRCSPKSGHDTVSWYQQALGQGPQFIFQYYEEEERQRGNFPDRFSGHQFPNYSSELNVNALLLGDSALYLCASSLGGGDRSKLYGYTFGSGTRLTVV.

V gene TRBV6-2 or TRBV6-3 combines with J gene TRBJ1-2; D gene ambiguous. The CDR3 has 15 residues. V lost 0 bases and J lost 8, with 16 bases in between. The germline V gene has CDR1 MNHEY and CDR2 SVGEGT. The CDR3 DNA follows: TGTGCCAGCAGTTACTCAGTCGGAACTTTGGAGGGCTACACCTTC. It encodes CASSYSVGTLEGYTF.

The DNA for the CDR3 is TGTGCCAGCAGCTTACAGGGTTACGAGCAGTACTTC. Translated, it gives CASSLQGYEQYF. The J gene is TRBJ2-7, the V gene TRBV7-2; possible D gene TRBD1, 5 bases. V was cut by 2 bases and J by 4 bases, with 6 bases left in between. This CDR3 region has 12 residues. Germline CDR1 and CDR2: SGHTA and FQGNSA. Full variable domain (remainder filled in from reference TRBV7-2 and TRBJ2-7): GAGVSQSPSNKVTEKGKDVELRCDPISGHTALYWYRQSLGQGLEFLIYFQGNSAPDKSGLPSDRFSAERTGGSVSTLTIQRTQQEDSAVYLCASSLQGYEQYFGPGTRLTVT.

This rearrangement joins TRBV7-8 to TRBJ2-7, with 7 bases fitting TRBD1. Looked up from germline, CDR1 is SGHVS and CDR2 is FQNEAQ. The CDR3 runs to 16 residues. V lost 5 bases and J lost 4; bases outside the gene matches: 14. As DNA, the CDR3 is TGTGCCAGCAGCCACGTCCCGGGACAGATCTTATACGAGCAGTACTTC. Translation: CASSHVPGQILYEQYF.

The CDR3 region has the DNA TGTGCCAGCAGTTTTGGGGGAGGTAGCGGGGATACGCAGTATTTT. This encodes CASSFGGGSGDTQYF. The V gene is TRBV28, the J gene TRBJ2-3; TRBD2 agrees at 7 bases. CDR3 length: 15 amino acids. J lost 6 bases, V lost 3 bases, and 9 bases had no gene match. The germline V gene encodes CDR1 MDHEN and CDR2 SYDVKM. Using reference TRBV28 and TRBJ2-3 for the parts outside the CDR3, the full variable domain is DVKVTQSSRYLVKRTGEKVFLECVQDMDHENMFWYRQDPGLGLRLIYFSYDVKMKEKGDIPEGYSVSREKKERFSLILESASTNQTSMYLCASSFGGGSGDTQYFGPGTRLTVL.

The chain couples TRBV18 to TRBJ2-6; TRBD2 might be the D (8 bases). The CDR3 sequence is 19 residues long. Trimming shortened V by 1 base and J by 1 base, and 17 bases separated the two germline ends. In germline, CDR1 is KGHSH, CDR2 LQKENI. The CDR3 here is CASSPRAGRGLSGANVLTF. In nucleotides, the CDR3 is TGTGCCAGCTCACCACGGGCCGGGAGGGGGCTATCTGGGGCCAACGTCCTGACTTTC.

The J gene is TRBJ2-1, the V gene TRBV6-5; D is unclear. This CDR3 region has 14 residues. CDR1 and CDR2 from the germline V gene are MNHEY and SVGAGI. The V and J ends lost 1 base and 9 bases respectively, with 13 bases between them. CDR3 region: CASSYYYLRSEQFF. CDR3 in DNA: TGTGCCAGCAGTTACTACTACCTTCGGAGTGAGCAGTTCTTC.

The rearrangement links TRBV28 to TRBJ1-5; a weak D match, TRBD1 (6 bases). Trimming left V 2 bases short and J 3 bases short, with 11 bases between. The CDR3 spans 15 residues. CDR1 is MDHEN and CDR2 is SYDVKM in the germline V gene. The CDR3 spells CASSLSGQTNQPQHF. The CDR3 region has the DNA TGTGCCAGCAGTTTAAGTGGACAGACCAATCAGCCCCAGCATTTT. The full variable domain, in which reference TRBV28 and TRBJ1-5 provide the parts outside the CDR3, is DVKVTQSSRYLVKRTGEKVFLECVQDMDHENMFWYRQDPGLGLRLIYFSYDVKMKEKGDIPEGYSVSREKKERFSLILESASTNQTSMYLCASSLSGQTNQPQHFGDGTRLSIL.

The V and J genes are TRBV6-5 and TRBJ1-2, with D perhaps matching TRBD1 (6 bases). Germline loops: CDR1 MNHEY, CDR2 SVGAGI. There are 15 residues in the CDR3. Deletions cut 6 bases from V and 4 bases from J, with 18 bases between. This CDR3 reads CASSTATGGLYGYTF. CDR3 DNA: TGTGCCAGCAGCACCGCAACGGGGGGCCTCTATGGCTACACCTTC.

V is TRBV18 and J is TRBJ2-7; D might be TRBD1 (5 bases). Germline V CDR1 and CDR2: KGHSH, LQKENI. The CDR3 is 16 residues long. Trimming pared 5 bases from V and 3 bases from J, leaving 20 bases between. The DNA of the CDR3 is TGTGCCAGCTCAGCCTCCCCGCAGAGAGGACACTACGAGCAGTACTTC. It is translated as CASSASPQRGHYEQYF.

The rearrangement uses TRBV3-1 (or the pseudogene TRBV3-2) and TRBJ2-7; possible D gene TRBD1, 5 bases. This CDR3 is 16 amino acids long. Germline V gene lookup returns CDR1 LGHDT and CDR2 YNNKEL (reference sequence). V lost 3 bases, J lost 3 bases, and 18 bases lay in between. CDR3 DNA sequence: TGTGCCAGCAGCCATCAGCCCCCAGGGTATTACTACGAGCAGTACTTC. Translating it yields CASSHQPPGYYYEQYF.

This clone was observed at least ten times. The V and J genes are TRBV19 and TRBJ1-1; D might be TRBD1 (5 bases). V was shortened by 4 bases and J by 1 base, with 16 bases between the two germline ends. The CDR3 has 16 amino acids. CDR1 and CDR2 (germline): LNHDA, SQIVND (reference sequence). The chain's CDR3 is CASSTRGNYRNTEAFF. The CDR3 DNA sequence: TGTGCCAGTAGTACTAGGGGCAATTATCGGAACACTGAAGCTTTCTTT.

The gene calls are TRBV19 and TRBJ2-1; D may be TRBD2 (6 bases). The V gene's germline CDR1 is LNHDA and CDR2 SQIVND (reference sequence). Trimming removed 4 bases from V and 6 bases from J, with 10 bases in between. CDR3 size: 13 residues. CDR3 loop: CASSTGLPNEQFF. CDR3 nucleotides: TGTGCCAGTAGTACGGGACTTCCCAATGAGCAGTTCTTC.

V and J are TRBV18 and TRBJ2-1; 8 positions match TRBD2. This CDR3 has 17 amino acids. Germline V gene sequence: CDR1 KGHSH, CDR2 LQKENI. Germline trimming cut 2 bases from V and 7 bases from J; bases unmatched to any gene: 13. CDR3 sequence reads: CASSPTSGGPTGNEQFF. The CDR3 region has the DNA TGTGCCAGCTCACCAACCAGCGGGGGTCCCACGGGGAATGAGCAGTTCTTC.